The 14 T cell receptor beta chains presented below share a single source sample, sequenced in a study of radiotherapy plus CTLA-4 blockade in lung cancer (dated 2018 in TCRdb). The library relied on the immunoSEQ multiplex PCR assay. TCRdb mirrors the immuneACCESS table, restricted to in-frame sequences. Some clones are absent from its copies; in checked studies, under half trace to an unresolved V gene, and the reason for the others is unknown. The sample records over 14,000 clones, more than 70% of which are singletons. Approximately 15% of the sample is taken by the ten largest. The sequences come from peripheral blood, collected from a patient treated with radiotherapy plus ipilimumab. The receptors shown here come from a human donor with non-small cell lung cancer that progressed on radiotherapy plus ipilimumab. Some clones in this sample may be carry-over from other donors' samples.

The chain has TRBV5-1 and TRBJ1-1; D possibly corresponds to TRBD1 (5 bases). Trimming removed 3 bases at V and 1 base at J, with 10 bases between. The germline V gene encodes CDR1 SGHRS and CDR2 YFSETQ. The CDR3 contains 14 residues. CDR3 in amino acids: CASSWGLENTEAFF. The CDR3 DNA is TGCGCCAGCAGCTGGGGACTGGAGAACACTGAAGCTTTCTTT.

This chain connects TRBV27 to TRBJ2-7, with D perhaps matching TRBD2 (6 bases). The CDR3 consists of 17 residues. Trimming pared 5 bases from V and 5 bases from J, leaving 25 bases between. Germline assignment: CDR1 MNHEY and CDR2 SMNVEV (reference sequence). CDR3 bases: TGTGCCAGCAGTCCCTTGGGCTCCCGACCAGGGACTGACGAGCAGTACTTC. Protein: CASSPLGSRPGTDEQYF.

The chain recombines TRBV2 with TRBJ1-1; D gene unclear. Germline CDR1 SNHLY, CDR2 FYNNEI. V was shortened by 8 bases and J by 9 bases, with 10 bases between the two germline ends. There are 10 residues in the CDR3. The CDR3 region is CASDGGKAFF. For the CDR3, the DNA is TGTGCCAGCGACGGCGGAAAAGCTTTCTTT. The variable domain in full, completed from reference TRBV2 and TRBJ1-1, reads EPEVTQTPSHQVTQMGQEVILRCVPISNHLYFYWYRQILGQKVEFLVSFYNNEISEKSEIFDDQFSVERPDGSNFTLKIRSTKLEDSAMYFCASDGGKAFFGQGTRLTVV.

The chain recombines TRBV6-1 with TRBJ2-2; 9 bases fit TRBD1. J gave up 5 bases and V 6 bases, and 7 bases lay outside the gene matches. Germline CDR1 is MNHNS and CDR2 is SASEGT. This CDR3 comprises 15 residues. The chain's CDR3 is CASSRDRVLTGELFF. CDR3 nucleotides: TGTGCCAGCAGCCGGGACAGGGTGTTGACCGGGGAGCTGTTTTTT.

The chain couples TRBV19 to TRBJ1-5; 8 bases fit TRBD1. Germline CDR1 LNHDA, CDR2 SQIVND (reference sequence). Trimming cost V 9 bases and J 1 base; bases outside gene matches: 8. The CDR3 consists of 15 residues. CDR3 DNA: TGTGCCAGCACTATTACAGGGGGGAGCAATCAGCCCCAGCATTTT. Translating it yields CASTITGGSNQPQHF.

The J gene is TRBJ2-5, the V gene TRBV10-3; possibly TRBD1 for D (6 bases). The germline V and J ends were trimmed by 2 bases and 5 bases, with 12 bases remaining between them. The CDR3 contains 14 residues. The germline CDR1 and CDR2 sequences are ENHRY and SYGVKD. The CDR3 here is CAISESPGDETQYF. The DNA of the CDR3 is TGTGCCATCAGTGAGAGTCCAGGGGACGAGACCCAGTACTTC.

The J gene is TRBJ1-1, the V gene TRBV28; no firm D call. This CDR3 region has 13 residues. The germline V and J ends were trimmed by 2 bases and 5 bases, with 9 bases remaining between them. CDR1 and CDR2 from the germline V gene are MDHEN and SYDVKM. CDR3 region: CASSLATGTEAFF. CDR3 nucleotide sequence: TGTGCCAGCAGTTTAGCGACTGGAACTGAAGCTTTCTTT.

This rearrangement joins TRBV2 to TRBJ1-5; TRBD1 is a possible D gene (5 bases). Germline V gene data show CDR1 as SNHLY and CDR2 as FYNNEI. Trimming removed 5 bases from V and 3 bases from J, with 11 bases in between. CDR3 length equals 14 residues. This chain's CDR3 is CASSSDRVNQPQHF. For the CDR3, the DNA is TGTGCCAGCAGTTCTGACAGAGTCAATCAGCCCCAGCATTTT.

V gene TRBV9 combines with J gene TRBJ1-3; D possibly corresponds to TRBD1 (6 bases). The germline V gene has CDR1 SGDLS and CDR2 YYNGEE. The CDR3 loop spans 15 amino acids. V was clipped by 0 bases and J by 1 base, with 8 bases between them. As DNA, the CDR3 is TGTGCCAGCAGCGTAGCTACAGGGTCTGGAAACACCATATATTTT. Protein: CASSVATGSGNTIYF. Based on the CDR3 plus reference TRBV9 and TRBJ1-3, the full variable domain is DSGVTQTPKHLITATGQRVTLRCSPRSGDLSVYWYQQSLDQGLQFLIQYYNGEERAKGNILERFSAQQFPDLHSELNLSSLELGDSALYFCASSVATGSGNTIYFGEGSWLTVV.

The V gene is TRBV27, the J gene TRBJ2-2, with D maybe TRBD2 (5 bases). The CDR3 covers 14 residues. Germline CDR1 MNHEY, CDR2 SMNVEV (reference sequence). The V and J ends lost 3 bases and 0 bases respectively, with 5 bases between them. CDR3 DNA: TGTGCCAGCAGTTTGAGGGCGAACACCGGGGAGCTGTTTTTT. This sequence encodes CASSLRANTGELFF.

This clone was recorded once. The chain has TRBV4-2 and TRBJ2-1, with 7 bases lining up with TRBD2. J was trimmed by 9 bases and V by 5 bases; bases with no gene match: 13. CDR1 and CDR2 (germline): LGHNA, YNFKEQ. This CDR3 spans 15 amino acids. CDR3: CASSSHSGTKGEQFF. In nucleotides, the CDR3 is TGTGCCAGCAGCTCACATTCTGGGACTAAGGGTGAGCAGTTCTTC.

The CDR3 nucleotides are TGTGCCACAGGCTGGGCCGGGGAGCTGTTTTTT. Encoded protein: CATGWAGELFF. V gene TRBV6-1 combines with J gene TRBJ2-2; D is unclear. CDR3 length: 11 amino acids. Germline lookup yields CDR1 MNHNS and CDR2 SASEGT. The V and J ends lost 10 bases and 6 bases respectively, with 9 bases between them.

The chain recombines TRBV4-3 with TRBJ2-2, with 9 bases identical to TRBD1. The V gene end was trimmed by 4 bases and the J gene end by 6 bases; junction bases not matched to a gene: 6. Germline V CDR1 and CDR2: LGHNA, YSLEER. The CDR3 is made up of 15 amino acids. The CDR3: CASSPGTGLAGELFF. The CDR3 DNA sequence: TGCGCCAGCAGCCCAGGGACAGGGTTGGCCGGGGAGCTGTTTTTT.

This clone has just one count. The rearrangement links TRBV10-3 to TRBJ2-5, with 8 bases lining up with TRBD1. The CDR3 has 13 residues. Germline V gives CDR1 ENHRY, CDR2 SYGVKD. V shed 9 bases and J 3 bases; nucleotides not matched to a gene: 6. CDR3 DNA sequence: TGTGCCATAAGTAAGACAGGGGAAGAGACCCAGTACTTC. It translates to CAISKTGEETQYF.